Below are 9 T cell receptor beta chains sequenced from a single sample in a study of tumor and adjacent non-tumor tissue in lung cancer. A modified ARM-PCR protocol with three rounds of nested PCR amplified TCRbeta. TCRdb analysed the multiplex PCR reads with MiXCR anew, one entry per CDR3 protein. The table includes 98,000 or so distinct CDR3 sequences, 75% to 90% detected once. RNA was extracted from bulk tissue without any cell sorting. Distant lung tissue was collected more than 3 cm away from the tumor edge. The sequenced sample was distant non-tumor lung tissue. These receptors were taken from a man in his sixties with small cell lung cancer.

The chain links TRBV5-6 to TRBJ2-3, with a tentative D call TRBD1 (6 bases). This CDR3 is built from 16 residues. CDR1 SGHDT and CDR2 YYEEEE come from the germline V gene. With 4 bases removed from V and 8 bases from J, the gap between germline ends came to 23 bases. The CDR3 sequence: CASSHWDIRVTGTQYF. The CDR3 bases are TGTGCCAGCAGCCATTGGGACATAAGGGTCACGGGTACGCAGTATTTT.

The V gene is TRBV11-3, the J gene TRBJ2-1; TRBD2 aligns across 7 bases. V dropped 5 bases and J dropped 5; count of bases not matched to a gene: 9. Germline CDR1 is SGHNT and CDR2 is YENEEA. This CDR3 comprises 15 residues. This CDR3 reads CASSQVGLQDNEQFF. The CDR3 DNA reads TGTGCCAGCAGCCAAGTGGGACTACAAGACAATGAGCAGTTCTTC.

A remark on this clonotype: At one boundary the junction diverges from the germline segment, which might be a read error. The chain links TRBV20-1 to TRBJ1-2; no firm D call. There are 13 residues in the CDR3. The germline gives CDR1 DFQATT, CDR2 SNEGSKA (reference sequence). The CDR3 reads CSVRDRVGNGYTF. CDR3 DNA sequence: TGCAGTGTTAGAGATCGGGTTGGCAATGGCTACACCTTC.

The CDR3 DNA follows: TGCAACTTCATCAGCGGGAGGGCAATCCACGAGCAGTACTTC. Amino acid sequence: CNFISGRAIHEQYF. The rearrangement joins TRBV29-1 to TRBJ2-7; 10 bases fit TRBD2. From germline, CDR1 is SQVTM and CDR2 ANQGSEA. The CDR3 loop spans 14 amino acids.

Concerning this clonotype itself: One end of the junction fails to match germline, which may point to a read error. The chain recombines TRBV2 with TRBJ1-6, with a weak D call TRBD1 (5 bases). In germline, CDR1 is SNHLY, CDR2 FYNNEI. The CDR3 is 15 amino acids. The CDR3 loop reads CARSDAPGLGSPLHF. The CDR3 nucleotides are TGTGCCAGGAGTGACGCCCCGGGGCTAGGTTCACCCCTCCACTTT.

To note about this clonotype: Possible read error: a much larger clone is one base away. The chain employs TRBV30 and TRBJ2-3; the D gene could be TRBD1 or TRBD2 (5 bases each). The CDR3 spans 19 residues. Germline-derived CDR1 and CDR2 are GTSNPN and SVGIG (reference sequence). V was clipped by 1 base and J by 5 bases, with 28 bases between them. Here the CDR3 reads CAWSGLWGKGAEDKDTQYF. In DNA, the CDR3 is TGTGCCTGGAGTGGCCTGTGGGGGAAAGGAGCGGAAGATAAAGATACGCAGTATTTT.

This clonotype was counted only a few times. The V gene is TRBV4-2, the J gene TRBJ1-5, with D hard to call. Germline V lookup: CDR1 LGHNA, CDR2 YNFKEQ. The CDR3 extends over 15 amino acids. Trimming left V 0 bases short and J 2 bases short, with 8 bases between. This CDR3 reads CASSQDLTGNQPQHF. The CDR3 region has the DNA TGTGCCAGCAGCCAAGACCTCACTGGCAATCAGCCCCAGCATTTT.

Notes on this clonotype: The germline gene is not matched at one end of the junction; a read error may be the cause. This chain connects TRBV6-1 to TRBJ2-1; perhaps TRBD1 as D (5 bases). The germline V gene has CDR1 MNHNS and CDR2 SASEGT. This CDR3 has 15 amino acids. The CDR3 DNA reads as TGTGACAGCAGATTCAGGGATAGATCCTACAATGAGCAGTTCTTC. Amino acid sequence: CDSRFRDRSYNEQFF.

V gene TRBV6-2 or TRBV6-3 combines with J gene TRBJ2-7; possibly TRBD2 for D (5 bases). Germline assignment: CDR1 MNHEY and CDR2 SVGEGT. The CDR3 spans 14 residues. CDR3 DNA sequence: TGTGTCAGTAAGATAGTGGGAGCCCCTATGGAGCAGTACTTC. It translates to CVSKIVGAPMEQYF.